This entry lists 16 T cell receptor beta chains sequenced from one sample in a study of T cell responses to AZD1222 COVID-19 vaccine. Clones were read by immunoSEQ multiplex PCR, and TCRdb kept only the in-frame ones, dropping some. The sample holds 130,000 or so clones, 85% to 90% seen once. The sample in question was peripheral blood, obtained on day 0 of AZD1222 vaccination. These receptors originate from an adult in good health.

In this sample, this clone turned up once. The CDR3: CASSPGEGRGTEAFF. CDR3 DNA: TGTGCCAGCAGCCCCGGGGAGGGGCGCGGCACTGAAGCTTTCTTT. The J gene is TRBJ1-1, the V gene TRBV5-8, with a possible D match to TRBD1 (5 bases). The CDR3 runs 15 residues. V gave up 4 bases and J gave up 4 bases, with 17 bases separating them. Germline assignment: CDR1 SGHTS and CDR2 YDEGEE.

This sequence joins TRBV7-9 and TRBJ1-5; 9 nucleotides align to TRBD1. CDR3 size: 15 residues. The V segment lost 5 bases and the J segment 2 bases; nucleotides outside the gene matches: 4. The germline CDR1 and CDR2 sequences are SEHNR and FQNEAQ (reference sequence). CDR3 sequence reads: CASSRDREGNQPQHF. For the CDR3, the DNA is TGTGCCAGCAGCCGGGACAGGGAGGGCAATCAGCCCCAGCATTTT.

Only a few counts were recorded for this clone. The chain joins TRBV6-5 to TRBJ1-5; no clear D. V shed 4 bases and J shed 1 base, with 11 bases lying between them. The CDR3 spans 15 residues. CDR1 is MNHEY and CDR2 is SVGAGI in the germline V gene. CDR3 bases: TGTGCCAGCAGTTCTGGAGCGAAAAGCAATCAGCCCCAGCATTTT. Protein: CASSSGAKSNQPQHF.

The rearrangement joins TRBV5-1 to TRBJ2-5, with 8 bases lining up with TRBD2. This CDR3 contains 14 residues. Per the germline V gene, CDR1 is SGHRS and CDR2 is YFSETQ. Trimming cost V 1 base and J 5 bases; bases outside gene matches: 4. The CDR3 nucleotides are TGCGCCAGCAGCTTGTGGGCGGGAGGTGAGACCCAGTACTTC. The encoded protein is CASSLWAGGETQYF. Together with reference TRBV5-1 and TRBJ2-5, the CDR3 gives the full variable domain: KAGVTQTPRYLIKTRGQQVTLSCSPISGHRSVSWYQQTPGQGLQFLFEYFSETQRNKGNFPGRFSGRQFSNSRSEMNVSTLELGDSALYLCASSLWAGGETQYFGPGTRLLVL.

The chain is built from TRBV9 and TRBJ2-7; D might be TRBD2 (6 bases). The V and J ends lost 3 bases and 2 bases respectively, with 15 bases between them. Germline loops: CDR1 SGDLS, CDR2 YYNGEE. The CDR3 contains 15 residues. The CDR3 DNA reads as TGTGCCAGCAGCGGTTATGGGGGGATGACCTACGAGCAGTACTTC. Protein sequence: CASSGYGGMTYEQYF.

The chain links TRBV9 to TRBJ2-1, with TRBD2 as a possible D gene (5 bases). V lost 7 bases to trimming and J lost 9 bases, with 14 bases between them. Looked up from germline, CDR1 is SGDLS and CDR2 is YYNGEE. This CDR3 region has 12 residues. CDR3 bases: TGTGCCAGCCTAGCTATATTCGGTGAGCAGTTCTTC. Encoded protein: CASLAIFGEQFF.

The chain combines TRBV6-5 with TRBJ2-7; a weak D match, TRBD1 (5 bases). The V end lost 6 bases, the J end lost 0 bases, and 12 bases lay between the germline ends. The CDR3 loop spans 14 amino acids. Germline V gene lookup returns CDR1 MNHEY and CDR2 SVGAGI. CDR3 nucleotides: TGTGCCAGCAGGAATACAGGTAACTCCTACGAGCAGTACTTC. It translates to CASRNTGNSYEQYF.

The rearrangement links TRBV5-6 to TRBJ1-3; D is uncertain. Germline V gives CDR1 SGHDT, CDR2 YYEEEE. The V end lost 1 base, the J end lost 6 bases, and 11 bases lay between the germline ends. This CDR3 contains 14 residues. The chain's CDR3 is CASSLIAETNTIYF. The CDR3 nucleotides are TGTGCCAGCAGCTTGATTGCGGAGACAAACACCATATATTTT.

This chain connects TRBV3-1 (or the pseudogene TRBV3-2) to TRBJ1-6, with a tentative D call TRBD1 (6 bases). V dropped 2 bases and J dropped 8 bases, with 13 bases sitting between them. Germline CDR1 is LGHDT and CDR2 is YNNKEL (reference sequence). The CDR3 runs 15 residues. CDR3 amino acids: CASSQNPGADSPLHF. CDR3 in DNA: TGTGCCAGCAGCCAAAATCCGGGGGCCGATTCACCCCTCCACTTT.

The chain recombines TRBV12-5 with TRBJ1-5; D may be TRBD1 (6 bases). Trimming shortened V by 0 bases and J by 4 bases, and 16 bases separated the two germline ends. This CDR3 is 17 amino acids long. Germline CDR1 reads LGHNT; CDR2 reads FRNRAP. The CDR3 nucleotides are TGTGCTAGTGGTTTGGTACTTGGGGGGGGGCGGAATCAGCCCCAGCATTTT. Translation gives CASGLVLGGGRNQPQHF.

This clone has just one count. This chain links TRBV5-4 with TRBJ1-2; 12 nucleotides agree with TRBD1. Germline V lookup: CDR1 SGHNT, CDR2 YYREEE (reference sequence). The trim removed 3 bases at V and 8 bases at J, leaving 5 bases unmatched. The CDR3 consists of 14 residues. The DNA of the CDR3 is TGTGCCAGCAGCTATCCGGGACAGGGGGCCGGCTACACCTTC. Its protein product is CASSYPGQGAGYTF.

The V call is TRBV7-2, the J call TRBJ1-2, with D uncertain. V shed 4 bases and J shed 0 bases, with 3 bases lying between them. CDR3 size: 12 residues. CDR1 is SGHTA, CDR2 FQGNSA, per germline. As DNA, the CDR3 is TGTGCCAGCAGCTCGTCTAACTATGGCTACACCTTC. This gives the protein CASSSSNYGYTF.

This rearrangement joins TRBV2 to TRBJ1-6; no definite D call. The V gene's germline CDR1 is SNHLY and CDR2 FYNNEI. V was shortened by 7 bases and J by 3 bases, with 10 bases between the two germline ends. The length of the CDR3 is 14 residues. The DNA of the CDR3 is TGTGCCAGCACGTCGGGGAGCTATAATTCACCCCTCCACTTT. Translating it yields CASTSGSYNSPLHF.

J is TRBJ1-1 and V is TRBV10-3, with TRBD1 identical over 10 bases. The germline V gene has CDR1 ENHRY and CDR2 SYGVKD. CDR3 length: 18 amino acids. The ends lost 4 bases at V and 4 bases at J; junction bases unmatched: 15. CDR3 nucleotide sequence: TGTGCCATCAGTGCGGACTACCGGGACAGGGGCCCCGTCACTGAAGCTTTCTTT. The encoded protein is CAISADYRDRGPVTEAFF.

The V and J genes are TRBV12-5 and TRBJ1-4; weak D call: TRBD1 (6 bases). Trimming cost V 0 bases and J 3 bases, with 20 bases left between them. Germline CDR1 is LGHNT and CDR2 is FRNRAP. The CDR3 sequence is 19 residues long. The CDR3 region is CASGLVLAGDPGANEKLFF. The CDR3 bases are TGTGCTAGTGGTTTGGTATTGGCAGGGGACCCGGGGGCTAATGAAAAACTGTTTTTT.

This chain uses TRBV19 with TRBJ2-3; 9 bases are a match to TRBD2. The junction had 12 bases not matched to a gene; V was cut back by 5 bases and J by 6 bases. CDR3 length equals 16 residues. Germline values: CDR1 LNHDA, CDR2 SQIVND (reference sequence). This CDR3 reads CASSPSGRLKSDTQYF. The CDR3 nucleotides are TGTGCCAGTAGTCCCAGCGGGAGGCTGAAATCGGATACGCAGTATTTT.